These 26 T cell receptor beta chains were all obtained from the same sample, sequenced in a study of cytomegalovirus exposure and HLA in healthy donors. The PCR employed 60 Vbeta primers together with 13 Jbeta primers. Sequencing used immunoSEQ multiplex PCR; TCRdb keeps in-frame clones, though not all of them. The sample records 120,000 or so clones, around 77% being singletons. The material sequenced was PBMCs. The receptors come from a human donor in good health.

The gene calls are TRBV19 and TRBJ2-7; TRBD2 matches at 7 bases. The ends lost 1 base at V and 10 bases at J; junction bases unmatched: 10. Germline V gene lookup returns CDR1 LNHDA and CDR2 SQIVND (reference sequence). The CDR3 spans 14 residues. CDR3 in amino acids: CASSIGETSTPQYF. The DNA of the CDR3 is TGTGCCAGTAGTATAGGCGAGACTAGCACCCCTCAGTACTTC.

The chain carries TRBV2 and TRBJ2-3; TRBD2 is a possible D gene (5 bases). The CDR3 runs to 14 residues. Germline V gives CDR1 SNHLY, CDR2 FYNNEI. V was clipped by 8 bases and J by 3 bases, with 15 bases between them. The CDR3 is CASPPSSGTDTQYF. The CDR3 bases are TGTGCCAGCCCGCCTAGCTCCGGTACAGATACGCAGTATTTT.

The V gene is TRBV5-6, the J gene TRBJ2-7, with 7 bases aligning to TRBD2. The V gene's germline CDR1 is SGHDT and CDR2 YYEEEE. CDR3 length: 16 amino acids. V trimming: 0 bases; J trimming: 0 bases; junction bases outside the gene matches: 6. The CDR3 DNA reads TGTGCCAGCAGCTTGGCCTTAGCGGGCTACTCCTACGAGCAGTACTTC. Translated, it gives CASSLALAGYSYEQYF.

This clone was picked up one time. The V and J genes are TRBV6-5 and TRBJ1-2; no clear D gene. V was pared by 0 bases and J by 6 bases, with 5 bases between. The germline V gene encodes CDR1 MNHEY and CDR2 SVGAGI. This CDR3 contains 12 residues. CDR3 sequence (DNA): TGTGCCAGCAGTTACTCGAGGGATGGCTACACCTTC. Translated, it gives CASSYSRDGYTF.

This clone was picked up one time. V is TRBV19 and J is TRBJ1-1, with D perhaps TRBD1 (6 bases). Germline V gives CDR1 LNHDA, CDR2 SQIVND (reference sequence). Trimming stripped 7 bases from V and 0 bases from J, with 15 bases between. CDR3 length: 15 amino acids. The CDR3 region is CASNQRGGLNTEAFF. The CDR3 coding sequence is TGTGCCAGTAACCAGAGGGGGGGGCTGAACACTGAAGCTTTCTTT.

This chain uses TRBV19 with TRBJ2-4; tentative D call: TRBD2 (6 bases). CDR3 size: 13 residues. Germline V gene lookup returns CDR1 LNHDA and CDR2 SQIVND (reference sequence). V was clipped by 4 bases and J by 11 bases, with 15 bases between them. The CDR3 here is CASSTDGGRVQYF. CDR3 nucleotide sequence: TGTGCCAGTAGTACAGACGGGGGAAGGGTTCAGTACTTC.

This clone is a singleton in its sample. The V call is TRBV19, the J call TRBJ2-7; D might be TRBD2 (5 bases). The germline CDR1 and CDR2 sequences are LNHDA and SQIVND (reference sequence). Trimming removed 10 bases at V and 4 bases at J, with 26 bases between. The CDR3 covers 16 residues. The CDR3 bases are TGTGCCACGCGGCGAGACGTGGGTCCCGGCGGGTACGAGCAGTACTTC. This encodes CATRRDVGPGGYEQYF.

The chain carries TRBV6-6 and TRBJ1-2; TRBD1 is a possible D gene (6 bases). The CDR3 has 14 amino acids. V was pared by 5 bases and J by 2 bases, with 12 bases between. The germline V gene has CDR1 MNHNY and CDR2 SVGAGI (reference sequence). CDR3 DNA: TGTGCCAGCAGTCCCACCGGACAGAACTATGGCTACACCTTC. Translated, it gives CASSPTGQNYGYTF.

The chain joins TRBV7-9 to TRBJ2-5, with 7 bases aligning to TRBD1. This CDR3 spans 15 amino acids. V shed 3 bases and J 4 bases; nucleotides not matched to a gene: 8. Germline V gives CDR1 SEHNR, CDR2 FQNEAQ (reference sequence). The CDR3 nucleotides read TGTGCCAGCAGCTTTCTCTCGGCAGGGGGAGAGACCCAGTACTTC. Amino acids: CASSFLSAGGETQYF. The complete variable domain, with remaining parts taken from reference TRBV7-9 and TRBJ2-5, reads DTGVSQNPRHKITKRGQNVTFRCDPISEHNRLYWYRQTLGQGPEFLTYFQNEAQLEKSRLLSDRFSAERPKGSFSTLEIQRTEQGDSAMYLCASSFLSAGGETQYFGPGTRLLVL.

CDR3 protein: CASSLDGLTSYGYTF. The CDR3 region has the DNA TGTGCCAGCAGCCTAGACGGCCTGACATCCTATGGCTACACCTTC. The rearrangement uses TRBV4-2 and TRBJ1-2; D is uncertain. The V gene's germline CDR1 is LGHNA and CDR2 YNFKEQ. V was clipped by 4 bases and J by 4 bases, with 16 bases between them. The CDR3 covers 15 residues.

The gene calls are TRBV6-6 and TRBJ2-7; 8 nucleotides agree with TRBD1. V lost 2 bases to trimming and J lost 7 bases; unmatched junction nucleotides: 4. CDR3 length: 13 residues. The V gene's germline CDR1 is MNHNY and CDR2 SVGAGI (reference sequence). CDR3 in DNA: TGTGCCAGCAGTTACGCAGACAGGGGAGAGCAGTACTTC. Protein: CASSYADRGEQYF.

The chain uses TRBV9 and TRBJ2-1; 10 bases fit TRBD2. CDR1 and CDR2 (germline): SGDLS, YYNGEE. This CDR3 comprises 15 residues. V dropped 0 bases and J dropped 7; count of bases not matched to a gene: 4. The CDR3 region is CASSVGSSGSNEQFF. DNA for the CDR3: TGTGCCAGCAGCGTAGGGTCTAGCGGGAGTAATGAGCAGTTCTTC.

J is TRBJ1-2 and V is TRBV6-5; 10 positions match TRBD1. The CDR3 has 15 amino acids. CDR1 is MNHEY and CDR2 is SVGAGI in the germline V gene. Unmatched junction bases numbered 6, after V lost 2 bases and J lost 6 bases. CDR3 protein: CASSYEGQGYNGYTF. DNA for the CDR3: TGTGCCAGCAGTTACGAGGGACAGGGGTATAATGGCTACACCTTC.

The chain has TRBV30 and TRBJ2-3; TRBD2 agrees at 8 bases. Germline V gives CDR1 GTSNPN, CDR2 SVGIG (reference sequence). The CDR3 loop spans 14 amino acids. The J segment lost 5 bases and the V segment lost 3 bases, leaving 7 bases of the junction unmatched. This CDR3 reads CAWRVGRGIDTQYF. For the CDR3, the DNA is TGTGCCTGGAGAGTCGGGAGGGGGATAGATACGCAGTATTTT.

V and J are TRBV19 and TRBJ2-2; perhaps TRBD1 as D (5 bases). The CDR3 spans 18 residues. In germline, CDR1 is LNHDA, CDR2 SQIVND (reference sequence). The V gene lost 3 bases and the J gene lost 1 base, with 18 bases spanning the gap. This CDR3 reads CASSIPLWGGRNTGELFF. As DNA, the CDR3 is TGTGCCAGTAGTATCCCCCTCTGGGGCGGCCGGAACACCGGGGAGCTGTTTTTT. Full variable domain (remainder filled in from reference TRBV19 and TRBJ2-2): DGGITQSPKYLFRKEGQNVTLSCEQNLNHDAMYWYRQDPGQGLRLIYYSQIVNDFQKGDIAEGYSVSREKKESFPLTVTSAQKNPTAFYLCASSIPLWGGRNTGELFFGEGSRLTVL.

V is TRBV25-1 and J is TRBJ2-7, with 12 bases fitting TRBD2. V lost 3 bases and J lost 3; bases outside the gene matches: 6. Germline lookup yields CDR1 MGHDK and CDR2 SYGVNS. This CDR3 contains 16 residues. DNA for the CDR3: TGTGCCAGCAGTGACGGGCTAGCGGGAGGGTTCTACGAGCAGTACTTC. Residues: CASSDGLAGGFYEQYF.

The chain employs TRBV7-9 and TRBJ2-3; 9 bases match TRBD2. With V trimmed by 0 bases and J by 5 bases, 0 bases remained unmatched. This CDR3 has 14 residues. The V gene's germline CDR1 is SEHNR and CDR2 FQNEAQ (reference sequence). CDR3: CASSLASGGDTQYF. The CDR3 DNA sequence: TGTGCCAGCAGCTTAGCTAGCGGGGGAGATACGCAGTATTTT.

This chain connects TRBV19 to TRBJ1-4; maybe TRBD1 (6 bases). V lost 7 bases and J 5 bases, leaving 14 bases between the germline ends. Germline lookup yields CDR1 LNHDA and CDR2 SQIVND (reference sequence). The CDR3 loop spans 14 amino acids. The chain's CDR3 is CASTRQASNEKLFF. As DNA, the CDR3 is TGTGCCAGTACCCGACAGGCCTCGAATGAAAAACTGTTTTTT.

The chain uses TRBV6-5 and TRBJ1-2; 9 bases are shared with TRBD1. With V trimmed by 6 bases and J by 4 bases, 9 bases remained unmatched. Germline-derived CDR1 and CDR2 are MNHEY and SVGAGI. There are 15 residues in the CDR3. CDR3 region: CASSRSGTGTYGYTF. The CDR3 DNA follows: TGTGCCAGCAGCCGATCCGGGACAGGGACCTATGGCTACACCTTC.

The genes are TRBV5-1 and TRBJ1-1, with TRBD1 as a possible D gene (6 bases). The CDR3 consists of 14 residues. Germline-derived CDR1 and CDR2 are SGHRS and YFSETQ. V was shortened by 4 bases and J by 6 bases, with 16 bases between the two germline ends. The chain's CDR3 is CASSPRGGSAEAFF. In DNA form, the CDR3 reads TGCGCCAGCAGCCCCCGTGGGGGCTCGGCTGAAGCTTTCTTT. The full variable domain, its missing parts supplied by reference TRBV5-1 and TRBJ1-1, is KAGVTQTPRYLIKTRGQQVTLSCSPISGHRSVSWYQQTPGQGLQFLFEYFSETQRNKGNFPGRFSGRQFSNSRSEMNVSTLELGDSALYLCASSPRGGSAEAFFGQGTRLTVV.

The genes are TRBV27 and TRBJ1-1, with D possibly TRBD1 on 5 matching bases. Trimming stripped 3 bases from V and 0 bases from J, with 8 bases between. CDR3 length equals 14 residues. Germline-derived CDR1 and CDR2 are MNHEY and SMNVEV (reference sequence). The chain's CDR3 is CASSLRGLNTEAFF. The CDR3 DNA is TGTGCCAGCAGTTTGCGGGGGTTGAACACTGAAGCTTTCTTT.

This clone was picked up one time. The V gene is TRBV9, the J gene TRBJ2-3, with D perhaps matching TRBD1 (8 bases). CDR1 is SGDLS, CDR2 YYNGEE, per germline. The CDR3 is 18 amino acids. V was clipped by 0 bases and J by 2 bases, with 19 bases between them. The CDR3 nucleotides read TGTGCCAGCAGCGTAGAGGGGAGGGGGACAGGACCCACAGATACGCAGTATTTT. This sequence encodes CASSVEGRGTGPTDTQYF.

The chain joins TRBV18 to TRBJ1-3; D gene unclear. Trimming left V 0 bases short and J 0 bases short, with 12 bases between. The germline gives CDR1 KGHSH, CDR2 LQKENI. CDR3 length: 17 amino acids. The CDR3 region is CASSPPPRTYSGNTIYF. The CDR3 coding sequence is TGTGCCAGCTCACCACCGCCCAGAACATACTCTGGAAACACCATATATTTT.

This clone has only one observation. The V and J genes are TRBV18 and TRBJ2-1, with 13 positions matching TRBD2. After removal of 4 bases from V and 6 bases from J, the junction contained 3 bases not matched to a gene. CDR1 KGHSH and CDR2 LQKENI come from the germline V gene. CDR3 length: 15 amino acids. The CDR3 DNA sequence: TGTGCCAGCTCACTCGGACTAGCGGGAGCCAATGAGCAGTTCTTC. Its protein is CASSLGLAGANEQFF.

The chain couples TRBV11-2 to TRBJ1-2; 9 nucleotides agree with TRBD1. The germline gives CDR1 SGHAT, CDR2 FQNNGV. CDR3 length: 15 amino acids. The trim removed 5 bases at V and 8 bases at J, leaving 12 bases unmatched. The CDR3 DNA reads as TGTGCCAGCAGCCAGCCGGGACAGGGAGTTTTCGGCTACACCTTC. Residues: CASSQPGQGVFGYTF.

This clone was counted only a few times. The V and J genes are TRBV5-5 and TRBJ1-2; D is unclear. The CDR3 sequence is 16 residues long. In germline, CDR1 is SGHKS, CDR2 YYEKEE (reference sequence). Trimming stripped 6 bases from V and 4 bases from J, with 22 bases between. This CDR3 is CASTDPPRGPGYGYTF. The CDR3 DNA follows: TGTGCCAGCACCGATCCACCTCGAGGCCCCGGCTATGGCTACACCTTC. Full variable domain (remainder filled in from reference TRBV5-5 and TRBJ1-2): DAGVTQSPTHLIKTRGQQVTLRCSPISGHKSVSWYQQVLGQGPQFIFQYYEKEERGRGNFPDRFSARQFPNYSSELNVNALLLGDSALYLCASTDPPRGPGYGYTFGSGTRLTVV.